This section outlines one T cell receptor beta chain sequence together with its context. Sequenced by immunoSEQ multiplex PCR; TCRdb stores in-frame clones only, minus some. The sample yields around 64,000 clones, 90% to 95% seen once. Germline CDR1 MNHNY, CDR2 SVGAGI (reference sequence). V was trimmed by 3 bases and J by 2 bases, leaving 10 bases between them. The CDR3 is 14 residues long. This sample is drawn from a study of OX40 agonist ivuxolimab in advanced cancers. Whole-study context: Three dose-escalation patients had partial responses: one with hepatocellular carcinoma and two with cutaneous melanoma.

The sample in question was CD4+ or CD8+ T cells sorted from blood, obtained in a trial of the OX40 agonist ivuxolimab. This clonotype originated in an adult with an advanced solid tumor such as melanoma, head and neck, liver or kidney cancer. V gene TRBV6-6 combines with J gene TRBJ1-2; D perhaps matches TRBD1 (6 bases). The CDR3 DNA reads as TGTGCCAGCAGTTATGTACAGGGAAACTATGGCTACACCTTC. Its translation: CASSYVQGNYGYTF.